This is a list of T cell receptor beta chains from one sample in a study of cytomegalovirus exposure and HLA in healthy donors. Data came from immunoSEQ multiplex PCR; TCRdb stores just in-frame clones and leaves some out. Of 110,000 to 150,000 clones detected, 65% to 80% appear once; the ten largest clones hold less than 5%. The sample taken for sequencing was PBMCs. The receptors come from a male donor in good health and CMV-seronegative. Each CDR3 is given with its conserved first and last residue. The D gene is left open where the match is weak. A row's size may be missing; if present it is once, few, many or a size class.

>TRBJ2-7|TRBV6-1|TRBD2|15|few
CASSESTSGGAEQYF
TGTGCCAGCAGTGAAAGTACTAGCGGGGGGGCCGAGCAGTACTTC
>TRBJ1-2|TRBV6-5|.|13|.
CASTTTPNYGYTF
TGTGCCAGCACTACTACACCTAACTATGGCTACACCTTC
>TRBJ2-3|TRBV12-5|.|15|few
CASGSWAGETDTQYF
TGTGCTAGTGGTTCCTGGGCAGGGGAAACAGATACGCAGTATTTT
>TRBJ1-1|TRBV6-5|.|13|few
CASSYSQATEAFF
TGTGCCAGCAGTTACTCGCAGGCGACTGAAGCTTTCTTT
>TRBJ2-5|TRBV6-5|TRBD2|13|.
CASRISGSETQYF
TGTGCCAGCAGGATTAGCGGGAGCGAGACCCAGTACTTC
>TRBJ1-2|TRBV25-1|TRBD1|13|.
CASRQTGHYGYTF
TGTGCCAGCCGTCAGACAGGGCACTATGGCTACACCTTC
>TRBJ2-2|TRBV19|.|14|.
CASSWQTNTGELFF
TGTGCCAGTAGTTGGCAGACGAACACCGGGGAGCTGTTTTTT
>TRBJ1-5|TRBV4-2|.|13|.
CASSQDTLQPQHF
TGTGCCAGCAGCCAAGATACTTTGCAGCCCCAGCATTTT
>TRBJ1-1|TRBV9|TRBD1|15|.
CASSVEGTANTEAFF
TGTGCCAGCAGCGTAGAGGGGACAGCGAACACTGAAGCTTTCTTT
>TRBJ2-3|TRBV27|.|15|.
CASSLIGGATDTQYF
TGTGCCAGCAGTTTAATAGGGGGGGCCACAGATACGCAGTATTTT
>TRBJ2-2|TRBV19|.|14|.
CASSATGNTGELFF
TGTGCCAGTAGTGCCACAGGGAACACCGGGGAGCTGTTTTTT
>TRBJ1-2|TRBV2|TRBD1|17|few
CASSTRRDRGRDYGYTF
TGTGCCAGCAGTACCCGCCGGGACAGGGGGCGCGACTATGGCTACACCTTC
>TRBJ2-4|TRBV2|TRBD1|13|.
CASSLTGENIQYF
TGTGCCAGCAGTCTGACAGGGGAAAACATTCAGTACTTC
>TRBJ1-4|TRBV4-2|.|15|.
CASSPDAQGSEKLFF
TGTGCCAGCAGCCCCGACGCCCAGGGCAGTGAAAAACTGTTTTTT
>TRBJ2-2|TRBV28|.|13|.
CASSSRGNGELFF
TGTGCCAGCAGTTCCAGGGGAAACGGGGAGCTGTTTTTT
>TRBJ1-5|TRBV29-1|.|13|.
CSVRQSGNQPQHF
TGCAGCGTACGTCAGTCCGGCAATCAGCCCCAGCATTTT
>TRBJ2-1|TRBV2|.|15|.
CASSNTRGHNNEQFF
TGTGCCAGCAGTAACACCAGGGGACACAACAATGAGCAGTTCTTC
>TRBJ1-5|TRBV7-2|.|15|.
CASSLNRARDSPQHF
TGTGCCAGCAGCCTGAACCGGGCTCGGGATTCGCCCCAGCATTTT
>TRBJ1-2|TRBV20-1|.|11|.
CSATANYGYTF
TGCAGTGCGACTGCCAACTATGGCTACACCTTC
>TRBJ2-5|TRBV9|.|19|.
CASSVSGGTTGGGKETQYF
TGTGCCAGCAGCGTATCAGGGGGTACGACGGGAGGGGGAAAAGAGACCCAGTACTTC
>TRBJ2-2|TRBV19|.|12|.
CASRPRIGELLF
TGTGCCAGTAGACCTAGGATCGGGGAGCTGCTTTTT
>TRBJ2-7|TRBV7-9|.|15|once
CASSPVGGHSYEQYF
TGTGCCAGCAGCCCGGTAGGGGGACACTCCTACGAGCAGTACTTC
>TRBJ2-2|TRBV2|.|17|.
CASRALGGASNTGELFF
TGTGCCAGCAGGGCTTTAGGAGGGGCCTCGAACACCGGGGAGCTGTTTTTT
>TRBJ1-1|TRBV2|.|13|.
CASRTTINTEAFF
TGTGCCAGCAGGACTACCATCAACACTGAAGCTTTCTTT
>TRBJ2-1|TRBV6-1|TRBD2|12|.
CASRPSGNEQFF
TGTGCCAGCAGGCCTAGCGGGAATGAGCAGTTCTTC
>TRBJ1-6|TRBV6-5|.|12|few
CASRNSNSPLHF
TGTGCCAGCAGAAACAGTAATTCACCCCTCCACTTT
>TRBJ2-1|TRBV9|.|13|.
CASSVGRAAEQFF
TGTGCCAGCAGCGTGGGCAGGGCTGCTGAGCAGTTCTTC